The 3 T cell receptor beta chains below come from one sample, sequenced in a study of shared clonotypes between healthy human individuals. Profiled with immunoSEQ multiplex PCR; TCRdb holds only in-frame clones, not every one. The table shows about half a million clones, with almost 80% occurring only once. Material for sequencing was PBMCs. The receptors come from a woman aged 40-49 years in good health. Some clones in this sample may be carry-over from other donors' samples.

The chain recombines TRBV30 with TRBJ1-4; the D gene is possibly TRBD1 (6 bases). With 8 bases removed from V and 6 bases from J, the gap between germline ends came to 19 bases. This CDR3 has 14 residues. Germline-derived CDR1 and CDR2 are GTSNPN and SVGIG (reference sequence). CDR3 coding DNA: TGTGCCGTAACCCCAGGGGCTGTCGATGAAAAACTGTTTTTT. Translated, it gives CAVTPGAVDEKLFF.

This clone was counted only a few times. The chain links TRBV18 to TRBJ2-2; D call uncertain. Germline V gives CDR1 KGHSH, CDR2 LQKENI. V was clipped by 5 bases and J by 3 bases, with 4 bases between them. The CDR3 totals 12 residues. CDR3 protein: CASSKDTGELFF. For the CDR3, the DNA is TGTGCCAGCTCAAAAGACACCGGGGAGCTGTTTTTT.

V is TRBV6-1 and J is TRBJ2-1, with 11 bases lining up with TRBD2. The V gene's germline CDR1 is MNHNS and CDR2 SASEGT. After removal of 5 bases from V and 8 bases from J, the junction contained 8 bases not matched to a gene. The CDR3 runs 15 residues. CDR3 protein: CASSPTSGSFHEQFF. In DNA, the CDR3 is TGTGCCAGCAGTCCTACTAGCGGGAGTTTCCATGAGCAGTTCTTC.